The 32 T cell receptor beta chains below all came from one sample that was sequenced in a study of shared clonotypes between healthy human individuals. Generated by immunoSEQ multiplex PCR, the TCRdb table keeps only in-frame clones and is missing some. The sample has about 600,000 clones, roughly 97% seen once. The sequenced sample was naive CD4+ T cells sorted from blood. Subset indicated: CD45RA+ positively selected. These receptors originate from a woman under 40 in good health.

The chain links TRBV27 to TRBJ2-7, with 11 bases fitting TRBD2. Germline CDR1 reads MNHEY; CDR2 reads SMNVEV (reference sequence). Trimming removed 6 bases from V and 2 bases from J; junction bases left unmatched: 6. The CDR3 has 15 residues. CDR3 sequence (DNA): TGTGCCAGCAGAAGATTAGCGGGAGGGGCCTACGAGCAGTACTTC. It encodes CASRRLAGGAYEQYF.

The chain links TRBV2 to TRBJ2-7; 9 bases are shared with TRBD1. With V trimmed by 4 bases and J by 3 bases, 7 bases remained unmatched. Germline V gene data show CDR1 as SNHLY and CDR2 as FYNNEI. There are 15 residues in the CDR3. CDR3 loop: CASSGDRAPLYEQYF. Written as DNA, the CDR3 is TGTGCCAGCAGTGGGGACAGGGCCCCGCTCTACGAGCAGTACTTC.

The V gene is TRBV7-7, the J gene TRBJ1-1, with D uncertain. Trimming shortened V by 5 bases and J by 4 bases, and 20 bases separated the two germline ends. The CDR3 loop spans 16 amino acids. The germline V gene encodes CDR1 SSHAT and CDR2 FNYEAQ (reference sequence). The CDR3 DNA follows: TGTGCCAGCAGCCCCTACGAAAGGGCGTTGGGCACTGAAGCTTTCTTT. Protein sequence: CASSPYERALGTEAFF. Drawing the rest from reference TRBV7-7 and TRBJ1-1, the complete variable domain is GAGVSQSPRYKVTKRGQDVTLRCDPISSHATLYWYQQALGQGPEFLTYFNYEAQPDKSGLPSDRFSAERPEGSISTLTIQRTEQRDSAMYRCASSPYERALGTEAFFGQGTRLTVV.

The chain is built from TRBV10-1 and TRBJ2-1; 12 bases align to TRBD2. Germline V CDR1 and CDR2: WNHNN, SYGVQD (reference sequence). V lost 2 bases and J lost 7; bases outside the gene matches: 6. The CDR3 totals 16 residues. CDR3 sequence reads: CASSEGLAGGRNEQFF. In DNA, the CDR3 is TGCGCCAGCAGTGAGGGGCTAGCGGGAGGGCGGAATGAGCAGTTCTTC.

The chain has TRBV29-1 and TRBJ1-4; 8 bases line up with TRBD1. CDR1 and CDR2 from the germline V gene are SQVTM and ANQGSEA. The CDR3 has 11 amino acids. Trimming cost V 4 bases and J 8 bases; bases outside gene matches: 0. The CDR3 coding sequence is TGCAGCGTTGGGACAGGGGAAAAACTGTTTTTT. Amino acid sequence: CSVGTGEKLFF.

The chain couples TRBV4-1 to TRBJ2-2, with 14 nucleotides matching TRBD2. The CDR3 totals 16 residues. Looked up from germline, CDR1 is MGHRA and CDR2 is YSYEKL. V was pared by 1 base and J by 8 bases, with 3 bases of the junction left unmatched. CDR3 loop: CASSQGLAGGPGELFF. CDR3 nucleotides: TGCGCCAGCAGCCAAGGACTAGCGGGAGGGCCAGGGGAGCTGTTTTTT.

This chain links TRBV7-9 with TRBJ1-2; D is uncertain. This CDR3 has 15 residues. V was clipped by 2 bases and J by 5 bases, with 15 bases between them. Germline V gene sequence: CDR1 SEHNR, CDR2 FQNEAQ (reference sequence). The CDR3 sequence: CASSLTAGSHYGYTF. The CDR3 DNA sequence: TGTGCCAGCAGCTTAACGGCAGGTAGTCATTATGGCTACACCTTC.

The chain uses TRBV19 and TRBJ2-7; TRBD1 matches at 8 bases. The CDR3 has 15 residues. The germline V gene encodes CDR1 LNHDA and CDR2 SQIVND (reference sequence). V lost 8 bases to trimming and J lost 2 bases; unmatched junction nucleotides: 11. The CDR3 DNA is TGTGCCAGTTCTACCCCAGGGACAGGAACCTACGAGCAGTACTTC. The encoded protein is CASSTPGTGTYEQYF. The full variable domain, its missing parts supplied by reference TRBV19 and TRBJ2-7, is DGGITQSPKYLFRKEGQNVTLSCEQNLNHDAMYWYRQDPGQGLRLIYYSQIVNDFQKGDIAEGYSVSREKKESFPLTVTSAQKNPTAFYLCASSTPGTGTYEQYFGPGTRLTVT.

The chain uses TRBV28 and TRBJ1-2; D gene unclear. The CDR3 sequence is 14 residues long. Germline values: CDR1 MDHEN, CDR2 SYDVKM. V lost 5 bases and J 8 bases, leaving 18 bases between the germline ends. CDR3 sequence: CASSPAESSLGYTF. The CDR3 coding sequence is TGTGCCAGCAGTCCGGCAGAGTCATCCTTGGGCTACACCTTC.

The genes are TRBV27 and TRBJ1-1; TRBD1 is a possible D gene (5 bases). Germline loops: CDR1 MNHEY, CDR2 SMNVEV (reference sequence). V was trimmed by 1 base and J by 4 bases, leaving 13 bases between them. CDR3 length: 15 amino acids. CDR3 sequence reads: CASSLYAGRSTEAFF. CDR3 in DNA: TGTGCCAGCAGTTTATACGCAGGGAGATCCACTGAAGCTTTCTTT.

The genes are TRBV18 and TRBJ1-1; D is possibly TRBD1 (5 bases). In germline, CDR1 is KGHSH, CDR2 LQKENI. The CDR3 has 15 amino acids. V gave up 1 base and J gave up 1 base, with 10 bases separating them. CDR3 sequence: CASSPLTVKNTEAFF. CDR3 nucleotides: TGTGCCAGCTCACCACTGACAGTTAAGAACACTGAAGCTTTCTTT.

Of note for this clone: Other DNA sequences in this sample translate to the same CDR3. CDR3 coding DNA: TGTGCCAGCAGTTATCTAGAGACCCAGTACTTC. Translating it yields CASSYLETQYF. The V and J genes are TRBV6-5 and TRBJ2-5; D not resolved. Trimming removed 3 bases at V and 4 bases at J, with 3 bases between. CDR1 is MNHEY and CDR2 is SVGAGI in the germline V gene. The CDR3 covers 11 residues.

With regard to this clone: Distinct nucleotide sequences in the sample also encode this CDR3. J is TRBJ1-3 and V is TRBV2, with no clear D. Per the germline V gene, CDR1 is SNHLY and CDR2 is FYNNEI. The CDR3 is 12 residues long. V lost 2 bases and J lost 1, with 0 bases in between. This chain's CDR3 is CASSESGNTIYF. CDR3 DNA sequence: TGTGCCAGCAGTGAATCTGGAAACACCATATATTTT.

The rearrangement uses TRBV15 and TRBJ1-2; possibly TRBD1 for D (5 bases). The V end lost 5 bases, the J end lost 8 bases, and 18 bases lay between the germline ends. Germline CDR1 and CDR2: LNHNV and YYDKDF (reference sequence). The CDR3 spans 14 residues. CDR3 nucleotides: TGTGCCACCAGCGGACCTCCCCTGTGGGGCGGCTACACCTTC. Translating it yields CATSGPPLWGGYTF.

The chain is built from TRBV5-1 and TRBJ2-3; 7 positions agree with TRBD1. V shed 3 bases, J shed 2 bases, and the junction held 3 bases outside the gene matches. CDR1 SGHRS and CDR2 YFSETQ come from the germline V gene. The CDR3 consists of 14 residues. The chain's CDR3 is CASSSGTATDTQYF. In DNA form, the CDR3 reads TGCGCCAGCAGCTCCGGGACAGCCACAGATACGCAGTATTTT.

This clone was detected once. V gene TRBV2 combines with J gene TRBJ1-2; D is undetermined. The V end lost 6 bases, the J end lost 6 bases, and 14 bases lay between the germline ends. This CDR3 contains 13 residues. Germline lookup yields CDR1 SNHLY and CDR2 FYNNEI. CDR3 DNA sequence: TGTGCCAGCAGGCCGGGTCAGAACGATGGCTACACCTTC. It codes for CASRPGQNDGYTF. The full variable domain, with the rest looked up from reference TRBV2 and TRBJ1-2, is EPEVTQTPSHQVTQMGQEVILRCVPISNHLYFYWYRQILGQKVEFLVSFYNNEISEKSEIFDDQFSVERPDGSNFTLKIRSTKLEDSAMYFCASRPGQNDGYTFGSGTRLTVV.

V and J are TRBV18 and TRBJ2-7; TRBD2 might be the D (6 bases). CDR3 length: 15 amino acids. With 3 bases removed from V and 4 bases from J, the gap between germline ends came to 16 bases. The germline V gene has CDR1 KGHSH and CDR2 LQKENI. Here the CDR3 DNA reads TGTGCCAGCTCACCCGCTGGGGAGGAGGCTTACGAGCAGTACTTC. Residues: CASSPAGEEAYEQYF.

This sequence joins TRBV6-1 and TRBJ1-1; D remains ambiguous. V was trimmed by 6 bases and J by 2 bases, leaving 4 bases between them. The CDR3 has 11 residues. Germline assignment: CDR1 MNHNS and CDR2 SASEGT. The CDR3 is CASRENTEAFF. CDR3 DNA sequence: TGTGCCAGCAGGGAAAACACTGAAGCTTTCTTT.

This chain joins TRBV5-1 and TRBJ2-7; 7 bases map to TRBD2. J gave up 5 bases and V 0 bases, and 8 bases lay outside the gene matches. CDR1 is SGHRS and CDR2 is YFSETQ in the germline V gene. CDR3 size: 15 residues. Written as DNA, the CDR3 is TGCGCCAGCAGCTTGGCGGGCGGGAGCGTGCACGAGCAGTACTTC. Translating gives CASSLAGGSVHEQYF.

The chain joins TRBV28 to TRBJ2-5; TRBD1 agrees at 12 bases. The last part of the DNA fits TRBJ2-7 better; the J call may be wrong. The CDR3 loop spans 15 amino acids. Germline V gene data show CDR1 as MDHEN and CDR2 as SYDVKM. The CDR3 bases are TGTGCCAGCAGTTTACCGGGACAGGGGGCGGGCGAGCAGTACTTC. Its translation: CASSLPGQGAGEQYF.

The V gene is TRBV18, the J gene TRBJ1-4, with D maybe TRBD1 (5 bases). The CDR3 has 12 amino acids. Germline V gene sequence: CDR1 KGHSH, CDR2 LQKENI. Trimming removed 6 bases at V and 7 bases at J, with 9 bases between. CDR3 in amino acids: CASSGEREKLFF. In DNA, the CDR3 is TGTGCCAGCTCGGGGGAACGTGAAAAACTGTTTTTT.

The count of this clone is one. The chain couples TRBV7-9 to TRBJ1-2; the match to TRBD1 covers 7 bases. CDR1 SEHNR and CDR2 FQNEAQ come from the germline V gene (reference sequence). V shed 6 bases and J 3 bases; nucleotides not matched to a gene: 7. The CDR3 spans 14 residues. CDR3 residues: CASSQQGPYYGYTF. Written as DNA, the CDR3 is TGTGCCAGCAGTCAACAGGGGCCCTACTATGGCTACACCTTC.

V gene TRBV30 combines with J gene TRBJ2-1; TRBD2 matches 9 bases. Germline CDR1 reads GTSNPN; CDR2 reads SVGIG (reference sequence). The CDR3 has 16 amino acids. Losses at the gene ends were 6 bases for V and 3 bases for J; bases not matched to a gene: 12. The CDR3 reads CACARGGRAFYNEQFF. In nucleotides, the CDR3 is TGTGCCTGCGCTAGGGGCGGGAGGGCCTTCTACAATGAGCAGTTCTTC. The complete variable domain, with remaining parts taken from reference TRBV30 and TRBJ2-1, reads SQTIHQWPATLVQPVGSPLSLECTVEGTSNPNLYWYRQAAGRGLQLLFYSVGIGQISSEVPQNLSASRPQDRQFILSSKKLLLSDSGFYLCACARGGRAFYNEQFFGPGTRLTVL.

The genes are TRBV6-1 and TRBJ1-2, with D maybe TRBD1 (5 bases). Trimming took off 1 base at V and 6 bases at J, with 9 bases between the two ends. CDR3 length: 13 amino acids. Looked up from germline, CDR1 is MNHNS and CDR2 is SASEGT. This CDR3 reads CASSEEGKNGYTF. The CDR3 DNA sequence: TGTGCCAGCAGTGAAGAGGGGAAGAATGGCTACACCTTC.

The chain is built from TRBV11-2 and TRBJ2-5; a weak D match, TRBD2 (6 bases). The CDR3 spans 15 residues. Germline loops: CDR1 SGHAT, CDR2 FQNNGV. The germline V and J ends were trimmed by 1 base and 1 base, with 10 bases remaining between them. The CDR3 coding sequence is TGTGCCAGCAGCTTAGGAGCGGGCCGCCAAGAGACCCAGTACTTC. It codes for CASSLGAGRQETQYF.

The gene calls are TRBV19 and TRBJ1-5; D is unresolved. Germline V gene data show CDR1 as LNHDA and CDR2 as SQIVND (reference sequence). The V and J ends lost 5 bases and 0 bases respectively, with 11 bases between them. CDR3 size: 15 residues. In DNA form, the CDR3 reads TGTGCCAGTAGTCGGCCTGGAGATAGCAATCAGCCCCAGCATTTT. This codes for CASSRPGDSNQPQHF.

The genes are TRBV6-5 and TRBJ2-7, with 8 bases fitting TRBD1. There are 16 residues in the CDR3. V shed 0 bases and J 4 bases; nucleotides not matched to a gene: 8. Germline CDR1 reads MNHEY; CDR2 reads SVGAGI. The CDR3 loop is CASSYSFNDRGYEQYF. The CDR3 DNA reads as TGTGCCAGCAGTTACTCATTTAACGACAGGGGATACGAGCAGTACTTC.

The chain recombines TRBV18 with TRBJ2-1; 8 bases map to TRBD2. Germline-derived CDR1 and CDR2 are KGHSH and LQKENI. The V gene end was trimmed by 0 bases and the J gene end by 5 bases; junction bases not matched to a gene: 6. The CDR3 runs 16 residues. CDR3: CASSPPLTGGDNEQFF. CDR3 bases: TGTGCCAGCTCACCACCCCTGACGGGAGGGGACAATGAGCAGTTCTTC.

The chain joins TRBV5-1 to TRBJ1-1; perhaps TRBD1 as D (5 bases). CDR1 SGHRS and CDR2 YFSETQ come from the germline V gene. Between the trimmed V and J ends, which lost 0 bases and 6 bases, there was a span of 9 bases. The CDR3 length is 13 residues. The CDR3 DNA reads as TGCGCCAGCAGCTTGGGGGCAGGGTCTGAAGCTTTCTTT. It encodes CASSLGAGSEAFF.

V gene TRBV14 combines with J gene TRBJ2-5; TRBD2 might be the D (6 bases). CDR1 is SGHDN and CDR2 is FVKESK in the germline V gene. V gave up 4 bases and J gave up 5 bases, with 26 bases separating them. The CDR3 length is 18 residues. The CDR3 sequence is CASSLRGLKGSGAETQYF. DNA for the CDR3: TGTGCCAGCAGCCTCCGGGGGTTGAAAGGGAGCGGAGCGGAGACCCAGTACTTC. The full variable domain, with the rest looked up from reference TRBV14 and TRBJ2-5, is EAGVTQFPSHSVIEKGQTVTLRCDPISGHDNLYWYRRVMGKEIKFLLHFVKESKQDESGMPNNRFLAERTGGTYSTLKVQPAELEDSGVYFCASSLRGLKGSGAETQYFGPGTRLLVL.

This clone was seen a single time. The chain is built from TRBV4-2 and TRBJ2-2; TRBD2 matches at 11 bases. Looked up from germline, CDR1 is LGHNA and CDR2 is YNFKEQ. This CDR3 is 16 amino acids long. V lost 0 bases, J lost 4 bases, and 1 base stayed unmatched. CDR3 bases: TGTGCCAGCAGCCAAGATAGCGGGAGGGTCACCGGGGAGCTGTTTTTT. Translated: CASSQDSGRVTGELFF.

The chain recombines TRBV7-9 with TRBJ1-1; D gene ambiguous. V shed 1 base and J shed 5 bases, with 11 bases lying between them. CDR1 SEHNR and CDR2 FQNEAQ come from the germline V gene (reference sequence). The CDR3 has 14 residues. The CDR3 DNA reads as TGTGCCAGCAGCTTAGAATGGGTAGGGACTGAAGCTTTCTTT. It is translated as CASSLEWVGTEAFF.